This is a list of T cell receptor beta chains from one sample in a study of blood T cells in healthy people across ages. TCRdb reprocessed the 5' RACE reads via MiXCR and lists one record per CDR3 protein. The sample lists under 1,000,000 distinct CDR3 sequences, around 36% occurring once. Sequences were obtained from blood. The receptors come from a man between 18 and 35 years old in good health. Both conserved end residues are part of each CDR3. Fields, in order: clone size, J gene, D gene, V gene, CDR3 DNA, CDR3 protein. D genes are given only for firm matches. Clone size is given for some rows only: seen once, a few or many times, or a class if the clone is expanded.

-	TRBJ2-7	-	TRBV9	TGTGCCAGCAGCGTAAGCCATGGCGCCTACGAGCAGTACTTC	CASSVSHGAYEQYF
few	TRBJ1-2	-	TRBV25-1	TGTGCCAGCAGTGAATCCGGCCTCTATGGCTACACCTTC	CASSESGLYGYTF
-	TRBJ2-2	TRBD1	TRBV5-6	TGTGCCAGCAGGTCCGGGACAGGGCGGACCGGGGAGCTGTTTTTT	CASRSGTGRTGELFF
-	TRBJ1-1	-	TRBV6-6	TGTGCCAGCAGCCCGGTCCCTGAAGCTTTCTTT	CASSPVPEAFF
many	TRBJ2-1	TRBD2	TRBV12-3/TRBV12-4	TGTGCCAGCAGTTTTAGCGGGGGGCTGTCCTACAATGAGCAGTTCTTC	CASSFSGGLSYNEQFF
many	TRBJ2-4	-	TRBV15	TGTGCCACCAGCAGTCTCGGGGACAACAAAAACATTCAGTACTTC	CATSSLGDNKNIQYF
-	TRBJ1-1	-	TRBV5-5	TGTGCCAGCAGCTCCCAGGGCCCAGATGCTGAAGCTTTCTTT	CASSSQGPDAEAFF
once	TRBJ1-1	-	TRBV14	TGTGCCAGCAGCCAAGTTTCAGGGTTGAACACTGAAGCTTTCTTT	CASSQVSGLNTEAFF
many	TRBJ2-5	TRBD2	TRBV7-2	TGTGCCAGCAGTTTAGCGCCCGGGGGGGGAGAGACCCAGTACTTC	CASSLAPGGGETQYF
-	TRBJ1-1	-	TRBV4-1	TGCGCCAGCAGCCAAAACAGGGTCCCGAACACTGAAGCTTTCTTT	CASSQNRVPNTEAFF
-	TRBJ2-5	TRBD1	TRBV20-1	TGCAGTGCTACTACCGGGACAGCAGTCCATGAGCAGTACTTC	CSATTGTAVHEQYF
-	TRBJ2-3	-	TRBV7-9	TGTGCCAGCAGCTTAGCGTCCACCGTCGGCACAGATACGCAGTATTTT	CASSLASTVGTDTQYF
-	TRBJ2-7	TRBD2	TRBV10-3	TGTGCCATCAGTGATGGGACTAGCGTCTACGAGCAGTACTTC	CAISDGTSVYEQYF
few	TRBJ2-5	-	TRBV2	TGTGCCAGGTGGGGACAAGCAGAGACCCAGTACTTC	CARWGQAETQYF
-	TRBJ1-4	-	TRBV21-1	TGTGCCAGCAGCATCCTAGAGGCCAGGGGGGGCTTATATGAAAAACTGTTTTTT	CASSILEARGGLYEKLFF
-	TRBJ2-1	TRBD2	TRBV4-1	TGCGCCAGCACCCTACTAGCGGGGGGGGAGCAGTTCTTC	CASTLLAGGEQFF
-	TRBJ1-1	-	TRBV12-3/TRBV12-4	TGTGCCAGCAGCAACAGGGTTTCGGAGAACACTGAAGCTTTCTTT	CASSNRVSENTEAFF
few	TRBJ1-6	TRBD1	TRBV14	TGTGCCAGCAGCCAAGATCTCAGGGGGTCACCCCTCCACTTT	CASSQDLRGSPLHF
-	TRBJ1-1	-	TRBV12-3/TRBV12-4	TGTGCCAGCAGTTTTGGTGCCACCTTGAACACTGAAGCTTTCTTT	CASSFGATLNTEAFF
few	TRBJ2-7	-	TRBV7-2	TGTGCCAGCAGCCCCAGGGTCTACGAGCAGTACTTC	CASSPRVYEQYF
few	TRBJ2-5	-	TRBV11-2	TGTGCCAGCAGCTTTCGAACCTTAAGAGGGGAGACCCAGTACTTC	CASSFRTLRGETQYF
-	TRBJ1-1	-	TRBV5-1	TGCGCCAGCAGCTGGGACATCAACACTGAAGCTTTCTTT	CASSWDINTEAFF
-	TRBJ1-2	-	TRBV6-6	TGTGCCAGCAGTTATGAGACAGGTGGCTACACCTTC	CASSYETGGYTF
-	TRBJ2-5	-	TRBV4-3	TGCGCCAGCAGCCAAGCTTTAGCGGCCCCACAAGAGACCCAGTACTTC	CASSQALAAPQETQYF